This is a list of T cell receptor beta chains from one sample in a study of a mutant IDH1 vaccine in newly diagnosed glioma. Profiled with immunoSEQ multiplex PCR; TCRdb holds only in-frame clones, not every one. The sample holds 50,000 or so clones, about nine tenths seen once. Source: PBMCs, taken from a glioma patient treated with radiotherapy, temozolomide or both. The receptors stem from a man in his forties with glioma. Both conserved end residues are part of each CDR3. Fields, in order: D gene, CDR3 length, J gene, clone size, V gene, CDR3 DNA, CDR3 protein. The D gene is left open where the match is weak. The size field is filled for only some rows; it gives once, few, many or a size class.

D gene: .; CDR3 length: 15; J gene: TRBJ1-2; clone size: .; V gene: TRBV5-6; CDR3 DNA: TGTGCCAGCAGCTTGGGGTCTACGGGGGGCCATGGCTACACCTTC; CDR3 protein: CASSLGSTGGHGYTF
D gene: TRBD1; CDR3 length: 13; J gene: TRBJ1-1; clone size: .; V gene: TRBV27; CDR3 DNA: TGTGCCAGCTCGGGACAGGGAAGAACTGAAGCTTTCTTT; CDR3 protein: CASSGQGRTEAFF
D gene: .; CDR3 length: 18; J gene: TRBJ2-1; clone size: .; V gene: TRBV19; CDR3 DNA: TGTGCCAGTAGTATCGGGAAAAGAGGCTTAGGACCCTACAATGAGCAGTTCTTC; CDR3 protein: CASSIGKRGLGPYNEQFF
D gene: .; CDR3 length: 16; J gene: TRBJ2-1; clone size: .; V gene: TRBV18; CDR3 DNA: TGTGCCAGCTCACCACCGGGCTGGAGCTCCTACAATGAGCAGTTCTTC; CDR3 protein: CASSPPGWSSYNEQFF
D gene: .; CDR3 length: 14; J gene: TRBJ2-5; clone size: .; V gene: TRBV2; CDR3 DNA: TGTGCCAGCAGCTCCCACGGGTTCGCGGAGACCCAGTACTTC; CDR3 protein: CASSSHGFAETQYF
D gene: .; CDR3 length: 15; J gene: TRBJ2-2; clone size: .; V gene: TRBV5-6; CDR3 DNA: TGTGCCAGCAGTTATAACACGCGGGGAACCGGGGAGCTGTTTTTT; CDR3 protein: CASSYNTRGTGELFF
D gene: .; CDR3 length: 15; J gene: TRBJ1-5; clone size: .; V gene: TRBV10-3; CDR3 DNA: TGTGCCATCAGTGAGTCGCCACAGGGAGCTCAGCCCCAGCATTTT; CDR3 protein: CAISESPQGAQPQHF
D gene: .; CDR3 length: 15; J gene: TRBJ1-3; clone size: .; V gene: TRBV18; CDR3 DNA: TGTGCCAGCTCACCAAACAGCATGGTTGGAAACACCATATATTTT; CDR3 protein: CASSPNSMVGNTIYF
D gene: .; CDR3 length: 15; J gene: TRBJ2-3; clone size: .; V gene: TRBV9; CDR3 DNA: TGTGCCAGCAGCGCGCCCTCTGGCTGGGAAGATACGCAGTATTTT; CDR3 protein: CASSAPSGWEDTQYF
D gene: TRBD2; CDR3 length: 15; J gene: TRBJ2-3; clone size: .; V gene: TRBV7-2; CDR3 DNA: TGTGCCAGCAGCTCAATTGCGGGGGGCACAGATACGCAGTATTTT; CDR3 protein: CASSSIAGGTDTQYF
D gene: .; CDR3 length: 14; J gene: TRBJ2-4; clone size: .; V gene: TRBV9; CDR3 DNA: TGTGCCAGCAGCGCCCAGGGTTTCGGGAACATTCAGTACTTC; CDR3 protein: CASSAQGFGNIQYF
D gene: .; CDR3 length: 15; J gene: TRBJ1-1; clone size: .; V gene: TRBV28; CDR3 DNA: TGTGCCAGCAGTAGGGTCGGGCAGAGGAACACTGAAGCTTTCTTT; CDR3 protein: CASSRVGQRNTEAFF
D gene: .; CDR3 length: 14; J gene: TRBJ2-6; clone size: few; V gene: TRBV7-2; CDR3 DNA: TGTGCCAGCAGCCAGATGTCTGTGGCCAACGTCCTGACTTTC; CDR3 protein: CASSQMSVANVLTF
D gene: TRBD2; CDR3 length: 14; J gene: TRBJ2-7; clone size: .; V gene: TRBV7-2; CDR3 DNA: TGTGCCAGCAGCCCGGGACTAGCGGTTTACGAGCAGTACTTC; CDR3 protein: CASSPGLAVYEQYF
D gene: .; CDR3 length: 15; J gene: TRBJ1-4; clone size: once; V gene: TRBV19; CDR3 DNA: TGTGCCAGTAGTTTCTACCAGGGGAGGGCTGAAAAACTGTTTTTT; CDR3 protein: CASSFYQGRAEKLFF
D gene: .; CDR3 length: 16; J gene: TRBJ2-2; clone size: .; V gene: TRBV21-1; CDR3 DNA: TGTGCCAGCAGCCTTCGACGAGGAAGTGTCACCGGGGAGCTGTTTTTT; CDR3 protein: CASSLRRGSVTGELFF
D gene: TRBD2; CDR3 length: 13; J gene: TRBJ2-7; clone size: .; V gene: TRBV27; CDR3 DNA: TGTGCCAGCAGTTTTAGCGGGAAGAACGAGCAGTACTTC; CDR3 protein: CASSFSGKNEQYF
D gene: .; CDR3 length: 13; J gene: TRBJ2-7; clone size: once; V gene: TRBV7-6; CDR3 DNA: TGTGCCAGCAGCTTAGCGGCAATCGGAGAGCAGTACTTC; CDR3 protein: CASSLAAIGEQYF
D gene: TRBD2; CDR3 length: 19; J gene: TRBJ2-2; clone size: .; V gene: TRBV7-8; CDR3 DNA: TGTGCCAGCAGCTTAATGGGGGCACTAGCGGGGATAGGTATTCGGGAGCTGTTTTTT; CDR3 protein: CASSLMGALAGIGIRELFF
D gene: .; CDR3 length: 16; J gene: TRBJ2-3; clone size: .; V gene: TRBV4-1; CDR3 DNA: TGCGCCAGCAGCCAAGTCACGGGGGCCGGCACAGATACGCAGTATTTT; CDR3 protein: CASSQVTGAGTDTQYF